The subject of this entry is one TCR beta chain. The antigen is not known. Each bulk PBMC sample had about 350 ng DNA loaded. Sequencing used immunoSEQ multiplex PCR; TCRdb keeps in-frame clones, though not all of them. Among 6,500 to 10,000 clones, about 85% were seen once, and the ten largest hold approximately 3.8%. CDR1 is SGHDT and CDR2 is YYEEEE in the germline V gene. The V end was cut by 0 bases, the J end by 8 bases, with 8 bases between. This CDR3 is 12 amino acids long. Documented time point: week 3, after first cycle of checkpoint inhibitor. Sampling occurred pretreatment (T0) and at week 3 (W3), after cycle one of checkpoint blockade. The sample comes from a study of blood T cell dynamics during melanoma immunotherapy. Study summary: First-line therapy was either pembrolizumab or nivolumab with ipilimumab for metastatic melanoma. Broader study findings: Whether repertoire-driving clones were melanoma-specific could not be determined.

This TCR came from a human donor with melanoma. The gene calls are TRBV5-6 and TRBJ1-2; D ambiguous. The sample in question was blood, obtained from a patient treated with checkpoint blockade. For the CDR3, the DNA is TGTGCCAGCAGCTTGGGGGGTGGAGGCTACACCTTC. Translation gives CASSLGGGGYTF.